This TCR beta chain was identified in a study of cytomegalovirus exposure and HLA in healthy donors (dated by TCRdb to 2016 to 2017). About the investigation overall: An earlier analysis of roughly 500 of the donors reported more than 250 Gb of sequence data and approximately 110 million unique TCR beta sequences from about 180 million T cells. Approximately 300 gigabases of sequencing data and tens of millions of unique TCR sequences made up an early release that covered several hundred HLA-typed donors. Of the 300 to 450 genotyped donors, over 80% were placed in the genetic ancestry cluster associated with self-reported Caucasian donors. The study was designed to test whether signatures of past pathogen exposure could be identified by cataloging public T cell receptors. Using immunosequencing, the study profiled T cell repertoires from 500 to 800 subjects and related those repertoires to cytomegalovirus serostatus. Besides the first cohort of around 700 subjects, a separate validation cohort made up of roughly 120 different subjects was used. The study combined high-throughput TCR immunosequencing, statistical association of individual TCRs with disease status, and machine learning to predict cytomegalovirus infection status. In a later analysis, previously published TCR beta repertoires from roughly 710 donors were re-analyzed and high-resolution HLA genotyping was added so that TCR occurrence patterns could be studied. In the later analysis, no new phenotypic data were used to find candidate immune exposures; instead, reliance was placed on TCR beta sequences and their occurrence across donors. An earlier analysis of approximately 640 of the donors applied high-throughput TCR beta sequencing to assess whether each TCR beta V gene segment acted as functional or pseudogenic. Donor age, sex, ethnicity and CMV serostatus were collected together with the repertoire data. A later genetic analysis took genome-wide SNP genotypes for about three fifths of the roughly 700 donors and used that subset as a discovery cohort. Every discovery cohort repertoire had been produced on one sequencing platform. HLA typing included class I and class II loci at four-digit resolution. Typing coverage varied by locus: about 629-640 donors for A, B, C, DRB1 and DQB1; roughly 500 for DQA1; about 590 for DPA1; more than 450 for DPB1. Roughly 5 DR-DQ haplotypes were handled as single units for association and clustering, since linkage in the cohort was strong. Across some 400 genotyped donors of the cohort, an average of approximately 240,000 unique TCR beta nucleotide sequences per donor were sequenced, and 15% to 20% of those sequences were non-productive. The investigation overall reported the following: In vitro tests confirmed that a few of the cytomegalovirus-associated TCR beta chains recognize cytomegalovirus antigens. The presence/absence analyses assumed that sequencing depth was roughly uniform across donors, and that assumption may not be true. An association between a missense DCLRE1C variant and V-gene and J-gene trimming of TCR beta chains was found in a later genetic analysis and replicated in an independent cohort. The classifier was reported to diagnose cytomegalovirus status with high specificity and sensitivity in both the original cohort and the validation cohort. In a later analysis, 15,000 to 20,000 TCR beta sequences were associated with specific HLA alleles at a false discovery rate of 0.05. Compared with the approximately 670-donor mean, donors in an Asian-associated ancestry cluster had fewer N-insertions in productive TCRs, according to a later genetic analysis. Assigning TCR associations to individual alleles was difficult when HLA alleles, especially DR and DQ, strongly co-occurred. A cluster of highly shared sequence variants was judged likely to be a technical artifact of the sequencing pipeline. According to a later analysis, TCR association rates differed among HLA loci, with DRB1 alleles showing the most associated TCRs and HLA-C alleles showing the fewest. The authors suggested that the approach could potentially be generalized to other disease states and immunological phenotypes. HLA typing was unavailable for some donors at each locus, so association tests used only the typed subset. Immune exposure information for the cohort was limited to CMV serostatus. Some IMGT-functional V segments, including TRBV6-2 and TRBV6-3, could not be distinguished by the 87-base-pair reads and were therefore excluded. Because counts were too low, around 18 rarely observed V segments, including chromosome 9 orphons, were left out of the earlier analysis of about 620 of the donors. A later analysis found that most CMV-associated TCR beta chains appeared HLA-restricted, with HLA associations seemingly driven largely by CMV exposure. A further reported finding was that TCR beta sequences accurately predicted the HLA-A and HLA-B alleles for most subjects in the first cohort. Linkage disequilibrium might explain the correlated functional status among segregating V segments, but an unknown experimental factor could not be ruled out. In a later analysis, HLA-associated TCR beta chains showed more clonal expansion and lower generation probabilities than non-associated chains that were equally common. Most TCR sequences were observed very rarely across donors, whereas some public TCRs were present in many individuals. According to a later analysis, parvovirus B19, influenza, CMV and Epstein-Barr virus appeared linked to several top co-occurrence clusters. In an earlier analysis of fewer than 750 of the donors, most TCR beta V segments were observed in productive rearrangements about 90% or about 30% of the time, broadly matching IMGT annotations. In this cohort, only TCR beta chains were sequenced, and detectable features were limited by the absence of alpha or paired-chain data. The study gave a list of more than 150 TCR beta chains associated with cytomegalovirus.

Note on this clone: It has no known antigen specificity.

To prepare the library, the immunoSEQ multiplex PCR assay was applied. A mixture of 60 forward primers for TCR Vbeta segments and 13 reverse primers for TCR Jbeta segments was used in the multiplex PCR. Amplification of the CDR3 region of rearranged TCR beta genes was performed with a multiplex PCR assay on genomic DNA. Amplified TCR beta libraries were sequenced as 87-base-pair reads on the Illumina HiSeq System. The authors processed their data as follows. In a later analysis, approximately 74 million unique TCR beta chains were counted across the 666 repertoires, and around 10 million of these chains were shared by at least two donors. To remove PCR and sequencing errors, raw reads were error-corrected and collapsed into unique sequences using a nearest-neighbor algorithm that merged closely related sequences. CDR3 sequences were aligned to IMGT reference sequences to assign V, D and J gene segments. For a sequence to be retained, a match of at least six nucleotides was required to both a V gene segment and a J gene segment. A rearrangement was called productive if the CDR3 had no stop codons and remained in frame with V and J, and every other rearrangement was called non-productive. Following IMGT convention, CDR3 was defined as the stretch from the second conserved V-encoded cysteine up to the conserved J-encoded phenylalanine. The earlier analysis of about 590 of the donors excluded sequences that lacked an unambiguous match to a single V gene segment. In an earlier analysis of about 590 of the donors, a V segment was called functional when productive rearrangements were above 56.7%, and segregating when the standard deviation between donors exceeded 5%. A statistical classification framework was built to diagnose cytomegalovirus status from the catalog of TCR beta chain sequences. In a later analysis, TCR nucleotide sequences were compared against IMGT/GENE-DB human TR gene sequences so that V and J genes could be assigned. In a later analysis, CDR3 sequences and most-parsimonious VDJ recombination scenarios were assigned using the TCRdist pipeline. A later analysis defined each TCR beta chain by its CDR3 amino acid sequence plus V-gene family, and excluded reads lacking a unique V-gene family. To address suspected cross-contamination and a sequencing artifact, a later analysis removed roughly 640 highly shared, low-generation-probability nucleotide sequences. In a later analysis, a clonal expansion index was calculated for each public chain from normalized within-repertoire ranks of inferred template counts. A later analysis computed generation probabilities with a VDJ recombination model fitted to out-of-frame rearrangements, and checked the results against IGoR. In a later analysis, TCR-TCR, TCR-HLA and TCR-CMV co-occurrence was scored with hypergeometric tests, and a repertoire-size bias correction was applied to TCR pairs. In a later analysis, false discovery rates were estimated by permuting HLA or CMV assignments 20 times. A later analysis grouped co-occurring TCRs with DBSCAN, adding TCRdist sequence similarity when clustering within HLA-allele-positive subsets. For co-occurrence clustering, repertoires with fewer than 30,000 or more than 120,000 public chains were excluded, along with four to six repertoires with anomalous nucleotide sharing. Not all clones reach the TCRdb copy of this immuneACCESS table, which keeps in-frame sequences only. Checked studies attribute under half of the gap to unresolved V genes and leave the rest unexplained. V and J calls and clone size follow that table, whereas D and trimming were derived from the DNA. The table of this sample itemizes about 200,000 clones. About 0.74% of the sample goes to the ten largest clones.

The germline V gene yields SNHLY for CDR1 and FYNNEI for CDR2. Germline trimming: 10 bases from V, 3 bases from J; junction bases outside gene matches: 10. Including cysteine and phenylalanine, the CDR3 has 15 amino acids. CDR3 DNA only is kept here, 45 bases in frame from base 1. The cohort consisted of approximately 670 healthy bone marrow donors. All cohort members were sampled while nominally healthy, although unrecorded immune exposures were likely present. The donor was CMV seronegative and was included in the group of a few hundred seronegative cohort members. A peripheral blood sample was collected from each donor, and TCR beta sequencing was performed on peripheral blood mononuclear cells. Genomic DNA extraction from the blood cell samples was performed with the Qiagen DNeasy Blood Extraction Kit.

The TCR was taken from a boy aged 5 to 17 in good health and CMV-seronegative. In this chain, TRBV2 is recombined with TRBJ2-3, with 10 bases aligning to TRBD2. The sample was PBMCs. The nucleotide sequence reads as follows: TGTGCCATTGTGGGCAGCGGGGGGGGAACAGATACGCAGTATTTT. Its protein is CAIVGSGGGTDTQYF.